This T cell receptor beta chain was sequenced during a study of cytomegalovirus exposure and HLA in healthy donors. Study in general: Early release data held roughly 90 million unique TCRs from HLA-typed donors.

Regarding the study as a whole: In a later analysis, at a false discovery rate of 0.05, 17,000 or so TCR beta sequences matched HLA alleles.

60 Vbeta and 13 Jbeta primers were used in PCR. Data came from immunoSEQ multiplex PCR; TCRdb stores just in-frame clones and leaves some out. The sample has some 130,000 clones, roughly 74% seen once; the top ten hold approximately 7%. Trimming took off 3 bases at V and 3 bases at J, with 8 bases between the two ends. This CDR3 has 14 residues. Germline lookup yields CDR1 MDHEN and CDR2 SYDVKM. About this clone itself: Its specificity is not known.

This chain joins TRBV28 and TRBJ2-2; D not resolved. Sequencing used PBMCs. The receptor comes from a male donor in good health and CMV-seronegative. The CDR3 sequence: CASSFRGHTGELFF. CDR3 nucleotide sequence: TGTGCCAGCAGTTTTCGAGGTCACACCGGGGAGCTGTTTTTT.